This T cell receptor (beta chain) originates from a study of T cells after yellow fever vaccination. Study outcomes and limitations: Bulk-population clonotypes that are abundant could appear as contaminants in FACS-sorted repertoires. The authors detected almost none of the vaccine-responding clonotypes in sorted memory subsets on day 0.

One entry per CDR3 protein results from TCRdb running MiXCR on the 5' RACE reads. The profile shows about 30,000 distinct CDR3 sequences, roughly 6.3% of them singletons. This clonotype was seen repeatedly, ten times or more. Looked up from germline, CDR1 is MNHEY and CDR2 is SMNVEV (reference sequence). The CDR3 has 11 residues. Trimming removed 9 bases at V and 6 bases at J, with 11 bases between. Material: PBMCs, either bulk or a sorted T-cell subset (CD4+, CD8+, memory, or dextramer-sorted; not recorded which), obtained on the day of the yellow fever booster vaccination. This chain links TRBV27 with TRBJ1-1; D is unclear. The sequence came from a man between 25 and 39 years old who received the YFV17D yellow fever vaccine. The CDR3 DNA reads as TGTGCCAGTTACCTCGGGGCTGAAGCTTTCTTT. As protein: CASYLGAEAFF.